This T cell receptor beta chain was sequenced during a study of blood T cell repertoires in COVID-19 (TCRdb year 2020). Broadly, across the study: The collaborator samples originated in the United States, Italy and Spain and spanned the acute and convalescent phases of COVID-19. The prospective study material was composed of cDNA or gDNA derived from T cells, B-cell-depleted T cells, or PBMCs. The dataset comprised deeply sampled blood TCRbeta repertoires from subjects exposed to, actively infected with, or recovered from COVID-19. The repertoires were released in a freely available public database intended as a resource for research on the immune response to SARS-CoV-2. The samples were drawn from the first 160 participants of the ongoing ImmuneRACE study and from some 1,300 subjects provided by 6 global collaborators. The sample metadata nearly always contained a de-identified subject ID, COVID-19 status, age in years and sex. Where HLA class I and class II types were available, the types were taken from metadata supplied by the sample provider, not from assay-based typing.

Collaborating institutions collected whole blood in K2EDTA tubes following their own protocols. For TCRbeta analysis, collaborators shipped samples as frozen whole blood, isolated PBMCs, or DNA extracted from either of those sample types. Trimming removed 5 bases from V and 8 bases from J; the gene matches leave 13 bases unexplained. Spanning cysteine to phenylalanine, the CDR3 consists of 16 amino acids. Just CDR3 DNA is preserved here, 48 bases in frame from base 1. In the germline V gene, CDR1 corresponds to MDHEN and CDR2 to SYDVKM. What the research found in general, with its limitations: The amount of clinical and demographic metadata varied by source and participant and was provided uncurated.

In regard to this clone: No cognate antigen has been identified for it. No much larger clonotype is one base removed from it; base qualities were not supplied.

TCRbeta CDR3 regions were amplified from genomic DNA by means of the immunoSEQ Assay, a bias-controlled multiplex PCR. As for how the authors treated the data: The number of nucleated cells in each sample was estimated from the amplification of reference gene primers within the assay. To quantify the absolute abundance of each unique TCRbeta CDR3 rearrangement, sequence reads were collapsed and filtered. For each sample, productive Simpson clonality was calculated by taking the square root of Simpson's diversity index across productive rearrangements. In its TCRdb copy, this immuneACCESS table keeps in-frame sequences only and misses some clones. Where compared with another copy, unresolved V genes explain less than half of these, and the others have no known cause. V and J calls and clone size are as listed in that table; D and trimming were resolved from the DNA. In all, the sample holds approximately 290,000 clones, and around 91% of those were seen once. The ten largest make up 12% of the sample.

Recombination linked TRBV28 to TRBJ2-1; the central 9 bases match TRBD2. The sequence derives from a woman between 55 and 75 years old with acute or convalescent COVID-19. Sequenced material: peripheral blood. The CDR3: CASSPQGLAGFDEQFF. The sequenced DNA is TGTGCCAGCAGTCCCCAGGGGCTAGCGGGGTTCGATGAGCAGTTCTTC.